These 18 T cell receptor beta chains share one sample of origin, sequenced in a study of CD8 T cells in Susac syndrome (dated by TCRdb to about 2019). To prepare the library, the immunoSEQ multiplex PCR assay was applied. RNA was extracted with the RNeasy kit and roughly 0.5 to 1 ug was reverse transcribed using random hexamers. Using fastp at Q25 and MiXCR, TCRdb reprocessed the public reads and kept productive beta chains. When rows share a CDR3 protein, they turn into one entry using the most common DNA and genes. A total of around 170,000 distinct CDR3 sequences appear in this sample, 94% of them only once. The ten largest clonotypes hold approximately 0.11% of the sample. Sequencing input: CD4+ T cells from PBMCs. The receptor source for this set is a human donor with Susac syndrome.

This chain connects TRBV19 to TRBJ2-7, with TRBD2 as a possible D gene (6 bases). V lost 6 bases to trimming and J lost 4 bases, with 16 bases between them. The germline V gene encodes CDR1 LNHDA and CDR2 SQIVND (reference sequence). The CDR3 runs to 14 residues. CDR3 in DNA: TGTGCCAGTAGCCTCGGGGGTACTCGGTACGAGCAGTACTTC. Residues: CASSLGGTRYEQYF.

The chain uses TRBV4-1 and TRBJ1-2; D unresolved. The V end was cut by 4 bases, the J end by 4 bases, with 16 bases between. This CDR3 region has 15 residues. Per germline, CDR1 MGHRA and CDR2 YSYEKL. As DNA, the CDR3 is TGCGCCAGCAGCCCAGACGGGAATTCGGTCTATGGCTACACCTTC. This encodes CASSPDGNSVYGYTF.

This sequence joins TRBV11-1 and TRBJ2-7, with TRBD1 as a possible D gene (7 bases). The germline V gene encodes CDR1 SGHAT and CDR2 FQDESV (reference sequence). V was trimmed by 5 bases and J by 6 bases, leaving 14 bases between them. The CDR3 extends over 13 amino acids. DNA of the CDR3: TGTGCCAGCAGCGCGGGACAGCGCCGCGAGCAGTACTTC. It specifies CASSAGQRREQYF.

J is TRBJ2-5 and V is TRBV5-4; unclear D gene. Germline assignment: CDR1 SGHNT and CDR2 YYREEE (reference sequence). There are 13 residues in the CDR3. The V and J ends lost 3 bases and 3 bases respectively, with 9 bases between them. CDR3 in amino acids: CASSSLWEETQYF. The CDR3 DNA follows: TGTGCCAGCAGCTCGTTGTGGGAAGAGACCCAGTACTTC.

The rearrangement links TRBV6-6 to TRBJ2-3, with D perhaps assigned TRBD1 or TRBD2 (5 bases each). Trimming pared 2 bases from V and 0 bases from J, leaving 9 bases between. Looked up from germline, CDR1 is MNHNY and CDR2 is SVGAGI (reference sequence). This CDR3 is built from 15 residues. DNA for the CDR3: TGTGCCAGCAGTTACGGGGGACCTAGCACAGATACGCAGTATTTT. It yields the protein CASSYGGPSTDTQYF.

This sequence joins TRBV6-5 and TRBJ2-2; D not resolved. This CDR3 region has 15 residues. Germline loops: CDR1 MNHEY, CDR2 SVGAGI. With 6 bases removed from V and 2 bases from J, the gap between germline ends came to 13 bases. The CDR3 DNA follows: TGTGCCAGCAGCCCCATCCAGTCAAACACCGGGGAGCTGTTTTTT. Encoded protein: CASSPIQSNTGELFF.

The chain recombines TRBV25-1 with TRBJ2-5, with D maybe TRBD2 (6 bases). The CDR3 runs to 15 residues. V lost 7 bases and J 1 base, leaving 16 bases between the germline ends. Germline CDR1 reads MGHDK; CDR2 reads SYGVNS. DNA for the CDR3: TGTGCCAGCACCTCCCCGGGGGAGCGCCAAGAGACCCAGTACTTC. Translated, it gives CASTSPGERQETQYF.

V is TRBV27 and J is TRBJ2-2; D call uncertain. CDR3 size: 13 residues. Between the trimmed V and J ends, which lost 3 bases and 5 bases, there was a span of 7 bases. From germline, CDR1 is MNHEY and CDR2 SMNVEV (reference sequence). The CDR3 DNA reads TGTGCCAGCAGTTTTCGGCTTACCGGGGAGCTGTTTTTT. Translated, it gives CASSFRLTGELFF.

Of note for this clonotype: An end of the junction does not agree with germline; a read error may underlie this. CDR3 nucleotides: TGTGCTTGGACAGGGGAAGTTTATGGCTACACCTTC. Protein product: CAWTGEVYGYTF. This chain links TRBV30 with TRBJ1-2; 9 bases are shared with TRBD1. CDR1 is GTSNPN and CDR2 is SVGIG in the germline V gene (reference sequence). The CDR3 totals 12 residues.

The V gene is TRBV2, the J gene TRBJ1-2; possibly TRBD1 for D (6 bases). V dropped 2 bases and J dropped 7 bases, with 14 bases sitting between them. Per the germline V gene, CDR1 is SNHLY and CDR2 is FYNNEI. The CDR3 consists of 14 residues. The CDR3 DNA reads TGTGCCAGCAGTGAACAGGGGCTGATGCTTGGCTACACCTTC. Protein: CASSEQGLMLGYTF.

This sequence joins TRBV20-1 and TRBJ1-1; D not resolved. CDR3 length: 11 residues. Germline V CDR1 and CDR2: DFQATT, SNEGSKA (reference sequence). V lost 4 bases, J lost 8 bases, and 11 bases lay in between. CDR3 region: CSAKVTEEAFF. The DNA for the CDR3 is TGCAGTGCTAAAGTAACGGAGGAAGCTTTCTTT.

The chain combines TRBV20-1 with TRBJ1-5, with TRBD1 matching 9 bases. J gave up 4 bases and V 5 bases, and 6 bases lay outside the gene matches. Germline V gene data show CDR1 as DFQATT and CDR2 as SNEGSKA (reference sequence). CDR3 length: 14 amino acids. In DNA form, the CDR3 reads TGCAGTGCTGACCGACAGGGGGGAAATCAGCCCCAGCATTTT. It encodes CSADRQGGNQPQHF.

The rearrangement joins TRBV5-6 to TRBJ2-3, with 8 nucleotides matching TRBD1. J was trimmed by 4 bases and V by 5 bases; bases with no gene match: 6. Germline V gene sequence: CDR1 SGHDT, CDR2 YYEEEE. This CDR3 comprises 14 residues. For the CDR3, the DNA is TGTGCCAGCAGATCCCGCAGGGGGCCAGATACGCAGTATTTT. This gives the protein CASRSRRGPDTQYF.

The chain joins TRBV13 to TRBJ2-3, with 7 bases lining up with TRBD2. The CDR3 is made up of 16 amino acids. Germline assignment: CDR1 PRHDT and CDR2 FYEKMQ (reference sequence). J lost 0 bases, V lost 5 bases, and 8 bases had no gene match. This CDR3 reads CASSETSPLSTDTQYF. CDR3 sequence (DNA): TGTGCCAGCAGCGAGACTAGCCCCCTGAGCACAGATACGCAGTATTTT.

This clonotype was recorded only once. The V call is TRBV5-1, the J call TRBJ1-6; D might be TRBD1 (5 bases). Deletions cut 3 bases from V and 6 bases from J, with 13 bases between. Looked up from germline, CDR1 is SGHRS and CDR2 is YFSETQ. The CDR3 is 15 amino acids. CDR3 amino acids: CASSSRGDSNSPLHF. The CDR3 region has the DNA TGCGCCAGCAGCTCGCGGGGGGATAGTAATTCACCCCTCCACTTT. Looking up the rest from reference TRBV5-1 and TRBJ1-6 gives the full variable domain: KAGVTQTPRYLIKTRGQQVTLSCSPISGHRSVSWYQQTPGQGLQFLFEYFSETQRNKGNFPGRFSGRQFSNSRSEMNVSTLELGDSALYLCASSSRGDSNSPLHFGNGTRLTVT.

The chain recombines TRBV29-1 with TRBJ1-1; TRBD1 might be the D (5 bases). Trimming pared 1 base from V and 1 base from J, leaving 16 bases between. This CDR3 has 16 residues. Germline values: CDR1 SQVTM, CDR2 ANQGSEA. In DNA, the CDR3 is TGCAGCGTTGAAGTAGGGACCTCACCATGGAACACTGAAGCTTTCTTT. Translating it yields CSVEVGTSPWNTEAFF.

J is TRBJ2-4 and V is TRBV4-1; 13 bases are a match to TRBD2. Germline CDR1 reads MGHRA; CDR2 reads YSYEKL. The CDR3 contains 17 residues. After removal of 3 bases from V and 7 bases from J, the junction contained 9 bases not matched to a gene. CDR3 sequence (DNA): TGCGCCAGCAGCCATGGAATCTCGACTAGCGGGGGGAACATTCAGTACTTC. Translation: CASSHGISTSGGNIQYF.

The V call is TRBV30, the J call TRBJ1-4, with a tentative D call TRBD1 (5 bases). Germline lookup yields CDR1 GTSNPN and CDR2 SVGIG (reference sequence). The ends were cut back, 2 bases at V and 10 bases at J, with 8 bases in the middle. The CDR3 has 11 amino acids. Written as DNA, the CDR3 is TGTGCCTGGAGTCGGAGGGGAAAACTGTTTTTT. Encoded protein: CAWSRRGKLFF.